This TCR beta chain emerged from a study of radiation and T cells in renal cell carcinoma. Study-wide findings and caveats: Tumor samples were small regions of approximately 1.1 g.

Trimming cost V 2 bases and J 6 bases, with 7 bases left between them. This CDR3 is built from 13 residues. In germline, CDR1 is PRHDT, CDR2 FYEKMQ (reference sequence). Treatment given: treatment-naive control, cytoreductive nephrectomy. Only in-frame clones appear in the TCRdb table, and some are missing; sequencing was by immunoSEQ multiplex PCR. In the table there are some 15,000 clones, 58% of which are singletons. This clone was recorded a few times. The antigen is unknown. Specimen: tumor tissue, collected from a patient whose treatment was nephrectomy without radiotherapy. This receptor was identified in a man aged 40-49 years with renal cell carcinoma. The chain joins TRBV13 to TRBJ2-2; D may correspond to TRBD1 or TRBD2 (5 bases each). This chain's CDR3 is CASSLQGPGELFF. The CDR3 coding sequence is TGTGCCAGCAGCTTACAGGGACCCGGGGAGCTGTTTTTT.